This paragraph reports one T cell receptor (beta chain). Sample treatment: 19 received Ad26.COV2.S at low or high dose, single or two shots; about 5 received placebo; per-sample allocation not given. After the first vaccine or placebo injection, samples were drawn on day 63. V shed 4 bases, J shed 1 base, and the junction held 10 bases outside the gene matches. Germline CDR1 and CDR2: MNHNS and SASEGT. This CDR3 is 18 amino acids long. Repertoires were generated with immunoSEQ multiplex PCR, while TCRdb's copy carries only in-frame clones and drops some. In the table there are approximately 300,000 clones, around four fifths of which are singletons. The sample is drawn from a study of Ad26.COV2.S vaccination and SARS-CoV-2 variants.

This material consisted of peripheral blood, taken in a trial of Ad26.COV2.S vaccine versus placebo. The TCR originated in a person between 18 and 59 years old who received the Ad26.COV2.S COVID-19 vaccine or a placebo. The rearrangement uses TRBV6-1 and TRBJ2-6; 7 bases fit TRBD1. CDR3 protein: CASSGAGQALSGANVLTF. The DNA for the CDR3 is TGTGCCAGCAGTGGGGCCGGACAGGCTCTGTCTGGGGCCAACGTCCTGACTTTC.